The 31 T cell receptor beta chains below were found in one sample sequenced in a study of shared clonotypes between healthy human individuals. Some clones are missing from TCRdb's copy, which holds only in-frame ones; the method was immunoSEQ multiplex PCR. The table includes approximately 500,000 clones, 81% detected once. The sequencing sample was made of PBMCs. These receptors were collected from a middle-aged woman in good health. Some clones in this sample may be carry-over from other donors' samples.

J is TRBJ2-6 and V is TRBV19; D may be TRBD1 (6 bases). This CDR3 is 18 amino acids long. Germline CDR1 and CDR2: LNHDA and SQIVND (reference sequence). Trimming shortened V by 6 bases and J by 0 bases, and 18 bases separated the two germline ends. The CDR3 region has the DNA TGTGCCAGTAGCATCACCTACAGGGTGAGCTCTGGGGCCAACGTCCTGACTTTC. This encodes CASSITYRVSSGANVLTF.

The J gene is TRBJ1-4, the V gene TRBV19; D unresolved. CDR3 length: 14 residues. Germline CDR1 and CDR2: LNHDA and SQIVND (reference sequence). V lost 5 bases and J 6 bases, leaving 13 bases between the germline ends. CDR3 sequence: CASSVGGSDEKLFF. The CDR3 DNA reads TGTGCCAGTAGTGTGGGCGGTTCAGATGAAAAACTGTTTTTT.

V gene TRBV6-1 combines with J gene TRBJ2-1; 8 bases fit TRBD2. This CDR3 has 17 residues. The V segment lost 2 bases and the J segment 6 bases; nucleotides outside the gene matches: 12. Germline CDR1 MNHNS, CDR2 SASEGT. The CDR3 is CASSEHSASGWTNEQFF. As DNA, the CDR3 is TGTGCCAGCAGTGAACATTCGGCTAGCGGGTGGACCAATGAGCAGTTCTTC.

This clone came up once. In DNA, the CDR3 is TGCGCCAGCAGTGAGGGACAGGTGGCGTTCTTC. Translation gives CASSEGQVAFF. V and J are TRBV10-2 and TRBJ2-1, with 7 bases identical to TRBD1. Germline CDR1 reads WSHSY; CDR2 reads SAAADI. The ends lost 2 bases at V and 15 bases at J; junction bases unmatched: 4. This CDR3 is built from 11 residues.

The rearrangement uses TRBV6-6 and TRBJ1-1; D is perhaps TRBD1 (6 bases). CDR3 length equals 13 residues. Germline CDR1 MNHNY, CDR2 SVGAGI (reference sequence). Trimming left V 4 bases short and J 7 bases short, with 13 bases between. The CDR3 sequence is CASSSNTGSEAFF. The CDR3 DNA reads TGTGCCAGCAGTTCAAATACAGGGAGTGAAGCTTTCTTT.

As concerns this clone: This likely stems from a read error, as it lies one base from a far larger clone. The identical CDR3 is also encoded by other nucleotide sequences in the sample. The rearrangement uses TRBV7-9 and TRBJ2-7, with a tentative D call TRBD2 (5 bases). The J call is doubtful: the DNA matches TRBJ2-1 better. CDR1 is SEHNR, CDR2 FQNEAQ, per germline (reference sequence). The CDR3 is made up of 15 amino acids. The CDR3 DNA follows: TGTGCCAGCAGCTTAGTTCCGGAGGCCTACAATGAGCAGTTCTTC. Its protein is CASSLVPEAYNEQFF.

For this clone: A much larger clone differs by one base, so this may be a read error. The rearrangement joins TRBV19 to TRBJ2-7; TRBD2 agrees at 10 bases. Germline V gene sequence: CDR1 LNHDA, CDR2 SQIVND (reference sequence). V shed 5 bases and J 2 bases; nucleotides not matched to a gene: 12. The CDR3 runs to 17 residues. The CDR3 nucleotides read TGTGCCAGTAGTCCCCGGGGGACTAGCGAGACTACCTACGAGCAGTACTTC. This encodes CASSPRGTSETTYEQYF.

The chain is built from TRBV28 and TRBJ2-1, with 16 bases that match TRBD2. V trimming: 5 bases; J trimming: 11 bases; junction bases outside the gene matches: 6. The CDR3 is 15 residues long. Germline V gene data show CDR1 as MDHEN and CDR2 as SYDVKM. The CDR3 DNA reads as TGTGCCAGCAGTGGGACTAGCGGGAGGGGCAACCAGCAGTTCTTC. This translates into CASSGTSGRGNQQFF. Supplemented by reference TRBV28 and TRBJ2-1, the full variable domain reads DVKVTQSSRYLVKRTGEKVFLECVQDMDHENMFWYRQDPGLGLRLIYFSYDVKMKEKGDIPEGYSVSREKKERFSLILESASTNQTSMYLCASSGTSGRGNQQFFGPGTRLTVL.

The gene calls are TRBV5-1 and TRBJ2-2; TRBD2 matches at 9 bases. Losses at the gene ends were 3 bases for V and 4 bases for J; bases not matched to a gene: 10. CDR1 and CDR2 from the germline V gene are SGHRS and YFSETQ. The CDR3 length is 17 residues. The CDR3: CASSSLTGLAGTGELFF. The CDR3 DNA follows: TGCGCCAGCAGCTCTCTAACGGGACTAGCTGGCACCGGGGAGCTGTTTTTT.

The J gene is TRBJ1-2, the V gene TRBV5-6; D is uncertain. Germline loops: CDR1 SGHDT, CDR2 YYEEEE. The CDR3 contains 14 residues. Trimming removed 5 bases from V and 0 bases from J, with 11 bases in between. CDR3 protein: CASSFPYPNYGYTF. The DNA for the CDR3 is TGTGCCAGCAGTTTTCCCTATCCTAACTATGGCTACACCTTC.

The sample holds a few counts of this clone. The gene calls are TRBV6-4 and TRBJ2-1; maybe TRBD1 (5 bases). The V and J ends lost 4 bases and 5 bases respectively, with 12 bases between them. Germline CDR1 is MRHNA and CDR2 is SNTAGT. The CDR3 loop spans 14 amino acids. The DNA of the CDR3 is TGTGCCAGCAGTGCACAGGCACTCCACAATGAGCAGTTCTTC. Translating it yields CASSAQALHNEQFF.

CDR3 amino acids: CASSSPWGGNEQFF. CDR3 nucleotides: TGTGCCAGCAGCTCTCCCTGGGGTGGCAATGAGCAGTTCTTC. The chain employs TRBV7-9 and TRBJ2-1; no reliable D call. The germline V and J ends were trimmed by 4 bases and 6 bases, with 13 bases remaining between them. This CDR3 has 14 residues. The V gene's germline CDR1 is SEHNR and CDR2 FQNEAQ (reference sequence).

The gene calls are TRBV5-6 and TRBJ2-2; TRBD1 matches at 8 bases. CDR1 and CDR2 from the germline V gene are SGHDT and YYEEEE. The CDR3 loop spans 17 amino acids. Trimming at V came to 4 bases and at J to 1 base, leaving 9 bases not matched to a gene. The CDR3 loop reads CASSTLRDRMNTGELFF. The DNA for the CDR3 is TGTGCCAGCAGCACGCTCCGGGACAGGATGAACACCGGGGAGCTGTTTTTT.

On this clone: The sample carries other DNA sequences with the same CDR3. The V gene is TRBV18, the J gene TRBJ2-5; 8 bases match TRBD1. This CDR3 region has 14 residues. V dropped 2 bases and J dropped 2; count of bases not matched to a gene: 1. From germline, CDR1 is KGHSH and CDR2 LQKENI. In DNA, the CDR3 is TGTGCCAGCTCACCAAGGGACAGGCAAGAGACCCAGTACTTC. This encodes CASSPRDRQETQYF.

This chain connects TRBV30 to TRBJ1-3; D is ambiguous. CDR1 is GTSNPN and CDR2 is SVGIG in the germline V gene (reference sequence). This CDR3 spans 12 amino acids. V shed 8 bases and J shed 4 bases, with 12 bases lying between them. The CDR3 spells CAGTEVGNTIYF. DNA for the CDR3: TGTGCCGGAACAGAAGTGGGAAACACCATATATTTT.

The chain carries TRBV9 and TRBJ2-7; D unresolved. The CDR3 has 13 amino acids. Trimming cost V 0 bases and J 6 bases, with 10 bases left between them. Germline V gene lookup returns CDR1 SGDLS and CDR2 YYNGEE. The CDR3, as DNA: TGTGCCAGCAGCGTAGCCGGGTCCGGCGAGCAGTACTTC. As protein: CASSVAGSGEQYF.

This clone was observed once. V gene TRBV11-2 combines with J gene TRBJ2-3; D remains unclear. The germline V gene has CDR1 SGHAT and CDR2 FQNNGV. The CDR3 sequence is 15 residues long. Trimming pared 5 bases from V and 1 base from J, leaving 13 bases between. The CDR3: CASSLDRQGTDTQYF. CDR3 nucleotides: TGTGCCAGCAGCCTGGACCGCCAGGGCACAGATACGCAGTATTTT.

CDR3 sequence: CATSRHSSSYNEQFF. The CDR3 DNA is TGTGCCACCAGCAGACATTCTAGCTCCTACAATGAGCAGTTCTTC. The chain recombines TRBV15 with TRBJ2-1; unclear D gene. Germline CDR1 and CDR2: LNHNV and YYDKDF (reference sequence). The V end was cut by 2 bases, the J end by 0 bases, with 8 bases between. CDR3 length: 15 residues.

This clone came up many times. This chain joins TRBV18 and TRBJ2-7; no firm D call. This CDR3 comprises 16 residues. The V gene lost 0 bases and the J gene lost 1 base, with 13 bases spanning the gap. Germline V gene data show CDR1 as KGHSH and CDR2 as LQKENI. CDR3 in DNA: TGTGCCAGCTCACCACCGGTTCACACCCCGTCCTACGAGCAGTACTTC. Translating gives CASSPPVHTPSYEQYF.

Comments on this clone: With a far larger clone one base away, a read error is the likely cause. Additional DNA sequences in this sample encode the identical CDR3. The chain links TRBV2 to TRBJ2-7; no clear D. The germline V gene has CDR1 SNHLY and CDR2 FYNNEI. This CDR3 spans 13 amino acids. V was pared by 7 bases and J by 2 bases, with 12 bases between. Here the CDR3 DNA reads TGTGCCAGCATGGGAACGCCAGCCTACGAGCAGTACTTC. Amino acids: CASMGTPAYEQYF.

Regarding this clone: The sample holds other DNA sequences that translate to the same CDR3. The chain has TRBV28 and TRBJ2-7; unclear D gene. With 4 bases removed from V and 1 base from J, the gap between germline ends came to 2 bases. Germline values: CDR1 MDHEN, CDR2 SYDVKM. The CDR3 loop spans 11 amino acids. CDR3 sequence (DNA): TGTGCCAGCAGTTCTTCCTACGAGCAGTACTTC. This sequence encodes CASSSSYEQYF.

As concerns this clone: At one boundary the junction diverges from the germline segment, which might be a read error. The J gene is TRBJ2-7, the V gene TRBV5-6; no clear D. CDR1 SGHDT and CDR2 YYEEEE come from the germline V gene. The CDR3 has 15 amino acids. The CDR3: CASRLAHSWVYEQYF. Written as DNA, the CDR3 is TGTGCCAGCAGATTGGCGCATAGTTGGGTCTACGAGCAGTACTTC.

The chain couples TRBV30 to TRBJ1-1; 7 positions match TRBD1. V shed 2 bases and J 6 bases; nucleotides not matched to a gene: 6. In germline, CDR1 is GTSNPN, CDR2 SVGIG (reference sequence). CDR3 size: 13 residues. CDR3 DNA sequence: TGTGCCTGGAGTCCTGACAGGGAGGCTGAAGCTTTCTTT. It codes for CAWSPDREAEAFF.

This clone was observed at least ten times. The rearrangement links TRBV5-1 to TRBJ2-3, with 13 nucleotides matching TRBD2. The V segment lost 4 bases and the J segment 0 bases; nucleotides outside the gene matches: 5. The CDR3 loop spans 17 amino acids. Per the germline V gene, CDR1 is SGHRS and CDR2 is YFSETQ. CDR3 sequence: CASSQTGLAGSTDTQYF. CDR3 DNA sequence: TGCGCCAGCAGCCAAACGGGACTAGCGGGGAGCACAGATACGCAGTATTTT.

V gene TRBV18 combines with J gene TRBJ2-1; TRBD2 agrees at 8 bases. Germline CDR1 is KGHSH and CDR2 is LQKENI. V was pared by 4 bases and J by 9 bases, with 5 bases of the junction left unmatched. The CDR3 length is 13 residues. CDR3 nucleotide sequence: TGTGCCAGCTCACAGGAGAGCGGGAGTGAGCAGTTCTTC. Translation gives CASSQESGSEQFF.

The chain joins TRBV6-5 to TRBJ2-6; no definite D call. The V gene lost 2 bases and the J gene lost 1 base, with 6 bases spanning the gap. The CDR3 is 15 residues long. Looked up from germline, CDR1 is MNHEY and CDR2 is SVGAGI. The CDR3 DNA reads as TGTGCCAGCAGTTACACCGAGTCTGGGGCCAACGTCCTGACTTTC. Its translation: CASSYTESGANVLTF.

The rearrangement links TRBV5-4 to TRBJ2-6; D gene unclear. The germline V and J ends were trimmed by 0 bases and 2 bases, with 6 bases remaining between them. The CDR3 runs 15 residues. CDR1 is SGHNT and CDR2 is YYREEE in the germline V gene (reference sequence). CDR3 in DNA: TGTGCCAGCAGCTTGGATGGCACTGGGGCCAACGTCCTGACTTTC. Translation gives CASSLDGTGANVLTF. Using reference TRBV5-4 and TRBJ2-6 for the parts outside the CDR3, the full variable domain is ETGVTQSPTHLIKTRGQQVTLRCSSQSGHNTVSWYQQALGQGPQFIFQYYREEENGRGNFPPRFSGLQFPNYSSELNVNALELDDSALYLCASSLDGTGANVLTFGAGSRLTVL.

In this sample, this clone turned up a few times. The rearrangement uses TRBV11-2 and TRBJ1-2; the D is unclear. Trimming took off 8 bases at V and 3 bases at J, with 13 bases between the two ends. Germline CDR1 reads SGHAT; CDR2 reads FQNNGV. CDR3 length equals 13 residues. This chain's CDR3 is CASGSGSHYGYTF. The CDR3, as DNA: TGTGCCAGCGGCTCGGGCAGCCACTATGGCTACACCTTC.

CDR3 DNA: TGCGCCAGCAGTCAATTAAGATTTCAGGGTAAAAATCAGCCCCAGCATTTT. This codes for CASSQLRFQGKNQPQHF. The V and J genes are TRBV23-1 and TRBJ1-5; perhaps TRBD1 as D (5 bases). TRBV23-1 is identified as an open reading frame with a role that is uncertain. The germline V and J ends were trimmed by 1 base and 4 bases, with 17 bases remaining between them. The CDR3 consists of 17 residues.

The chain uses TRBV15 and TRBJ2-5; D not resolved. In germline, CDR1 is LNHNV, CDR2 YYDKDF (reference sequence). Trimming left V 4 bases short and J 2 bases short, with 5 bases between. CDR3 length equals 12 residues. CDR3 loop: CATSTLQETQYF. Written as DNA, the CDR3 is TGTGCCACCAGCACCCTACAAGAGACCCAGTACTTC.

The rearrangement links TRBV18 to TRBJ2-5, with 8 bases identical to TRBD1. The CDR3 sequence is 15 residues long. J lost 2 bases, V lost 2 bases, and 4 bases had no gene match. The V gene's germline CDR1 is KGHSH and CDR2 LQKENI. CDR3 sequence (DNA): TGTGCCAGCTCACCAGTTCGGACAGGGCAAGAGACCCAGTACTTC. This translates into CASSPVRTGQETQYF.